The next 20 T cell receptor beta chains were all read from a single sample in a study of blood T cell repertoires in COVID-19. This table comes from immunoSEQ multiplex PCR, and its TCRdb copy is limited to in-frame clones, with some not included. The table shows approximately 160,000 clones, with 77% occurring only once. Sample: peripheral blood. The source is a man between 65 and 85 years old with acute or convalescent COVID-19.

The chain has TRBV12-3 or TRBV12-4 and TRBJ2-5; D is unclear. The CDR3 covers 12 residues. The germline V and J ends were trimmed by 1 base and 5 bases, with 5 bases remaining between them. The DNA of the CDR3 is TGTGCCAGCAGTTTAGGGCCGGAGACCCAGTACTTC. Protein: CASSLGPETQYF.

Only one count was recorded for this clone. The CDR3 sequence: CASSPPTTGGYETQYF. CDR3 nucleotide sequence: TGTGCCAGCTCACCACCCACTACGGGAGGATATGAGACCCAGTACTTC. J is TRBJ2-5 and V is TRBV18; 7 bases agree with TRBD2. The CDR3 contains 16 residues. CDR1 KGHSH and CDR2 LQKENI come from the germline V gene. The V gene end was trimmed by 0 bases and the J gene end by 5 bases; junction bases not matched to a gene: 9.

This clone was recorded only once. The rearrangement uses TRBV18 and TRBJ2-7, with D perhaps TRBD2 (6 bases). The ends were cut back, 2 bases at V and 2 bases at J, with 16 bases in the middle. Germline V gene lookup returns CDR1 KGHSH and CDR2 LQKENI. This CDR3 comprises 16 residues. CDR3 DNA: TGTGCCAGCTCACCATCCGCGGGACCGCCCACCTACGAGCAGTACTTC. Encoded protein: CASSPSAGPPTYEQYF.

This clone was picked up many times. The V and J genes are TRBV12-3 or TRBV12-4 and TRBJ2-2; 7 positions agree with TRBD1. CDR3 length: 13 residues. Trimming took 6 bases from V and 5 from J; bases not matched to a gene: 3. The CDR3, as DNA: TGTGCCAGCAGACAGGGGCGGACCGGGGAGCTGTTTTTT. It specifies CASRQGRTGELFF.

This chain joins TRBV6-1 and TRBJ2-3; D perhaps matches TRBD2 (6 bases). The germline CDR1 and CDR2 sequences are MNHNS and SASEGT. CDR3 length: 15 amino acids. With 2 bases removed from V and 8 bases from J, the gap between germline ends came to 17 bases. This chain's CDR3 is CASSELSGRDGTQYF. CDR3 DNA sequence: TGTGCCAGCAGTGAATTAAGCGGGCGAGATGGTACGCAGTATTTT.

This clone was seen a single time. V is TRBV11-3 and J is TRBJ2-1; 11 nucleotides match TRBD2. CDR1 SGHNT and CDR2 YENEEA come from the germline V gene. The V segment lost 5 bases and the J segment 6 bases; nucleotides outside the gene matches: 9. This CDR3 region has 16 residues. CDR3 nucleotides: TGTGCCAGCAGCCTCGTCCTAGCGGGGGGATCCAATGAGCAGTTCTTC. As protein: CASSLVLAGGSNEQFF.

This rearrangement joins TRBV2 to TRBJ2-7, with 7 bases fitting TRBD1. This CDR3 contains 14 residues. CDR1 is SNHLY and CDR2 is FYNNEI in the germline V gene. The junction had 8 bases not matched to a gene; V was cut back by 7 bases and J by 2 bases. For the CDR3, the DNA is TGTGCCAGCACCAGACAGGGCTCGCCCTACGAGCAGTACTTC. Translating gives CASTRQGSPYEQYF.

The CDR3 reads CASSQDEAGGSGYTF. In nucleotides, the CDR3 is TGCGCCAGCAGCCAAGATGAGGCGGGAGGTAGTGGCTACACCTTC. The rearrangement links TRBV4-3 to TRBJ1-2; D remains unclear. The CDR3 loop spans 15 amino acids. The ends were cut back, 0 bases at V and 7 bases at J, with 15 bases in the middle. Germline CDR1 and CDR2: LGHNA and YSLEER.

The chain has TRBV23-1 and TRBJ2-1; the D gene is possibly TRBD2 (5 bases). TRBV23-1 is designated an ORF whose function remains uncertain. There are 16 residues in the CDR3. V dropped 0 bases and J dropped 0 bases, with 9 bases sitting between them. The CDR3 is CASSQSRVYSYNEQFF. The CDR3 DNA sequence: TGCGCCAGCAGTCAATCGAGGGTTTACTCCTACAATGAGCAGTTCTTC.

This chain links TRBV10-3 with TRBJ1-1, with 10 bases matching TRBD1. Germline trimming cut 2 bases from V and 7 bases from J; bases unmatched to any gene: 4. This CDR3 region has 14 residues. The germline gives CDR1 ENHRY, CDR2 SYGVKD. The chain's CDR3 is CAISEGDRGDEAFF. The CDR3 DNA follows: TGTGCCATCAGTGAGGGGGACAGGGGAGATGAAGCTTTCTTT.

This clone came up many times. Distinct nucleotide sequences in the sample also encode this CDR3. The chain couples TRBV28 to TRBJ2-3; no reliable D call. Trimming stripped 3 bases from V and 1 base from J, with 8 bases between. Germline V CDR1 and CDR2: MDHEN, SYDVKM. The CDR3 sequence is 14 residues long. The CDR3 loop reads CASSFLAGTDTQYF. CDR3 sequence (DNA): TGTGCCAGCAGTTTTCTCGCAGGCACAGATACGCAGTATTTT.

The chain uses TRBV11-2 and TRBJ2-3, with a tentative D call TRBD1 (5 bases). Trimming removed 5 bases at V and 4 bases at J, with 13 bases between. Germline CDR1 reads SGHAT; CDR2 reads FQNNGV. This CDR3 contains 14 residues. The CDR3, as DNA: TGTGCCAGCAGCCCTCCGACGACAGCAGATACGCAGTATTTT. This sequence encodes CASSPPTTADTQYF.

J is TRBJ2-1 and V is TRBV2; tentatively, D is TRBD2 (7 bases). Germline CDR1 reads SNHLY; CDR2 reads FYNNEI. The V gene lost 7 bases and the J gene lost 2 bases, with 12 bases spanning the gap. The CDR3 sequence is 14 residues long. The CDR3 nucleotides read TGTGCCAGCAAAGGGGGGGGCGCCTACAATGAGCAGTTCTTC. The encoded protein is CASKGGGAYNEQFF.

V usage is TRBV5-1 and J usage is TRBJ2-7; the D gene is possibly TRBD1 (6 bases). The CDR3 has 18 amino acids. Trimming cost V 4 bases and J 0 bases, with 23 bases left between them. The germline V gene encodes CDR1 SGHRS and CDR2 YFSETQ. The CDR3: CASSPRGKTGLASYEQYF. CDR3 DNA sequence: TGCGCCAGCAGCCCCAGGGGCAAAACAGGGCTTGCCTCCTACGAGCAGTACTTC.

This rearrangement joins TRBV10-3 to TRBJ2-3; 9 nucleotides line up with TRBD2. Germline trimming cut 4 bases from V and 0 bases from J; bases unmatched to any gene: 2. Per the germline V gene, CDR1 is ENHRY and CDR2 is SYGVKD. The CDR3 runs 15 residues. The CDR3 is CAISVAGVSTDTQYF. The CDR3 DNA sequence: TGTGCCATCAGTGTAGCGGGGGTTAGCACAGATACGCAGTATTTT.

The rearrangement uses TRBV27 and TRBJ2-1, with 7 bases fitting TRBD2. In germline, CDR1 is MNHEY, CDR2 SMNVEV (reference sequence). The length of the CDR3 is 21 residues. The V gene end was trimmed by 3 bases and the J gene end by 6 bases; junction bases not matched to a gene: 26. Here the CDR3 DNA reads TGTGCCAGCAGTTTTTCGTTTTGGCGGACTAGTAAACCCGAGACAGTCAATGAGCAGTTCTTC. It yields the protein CASSFSFWRTSKPETVNEQFF.

The rearrangement links TRBV6-6 to TRBJ2-7, with 11 bases aligning to TRBD1. CDR3 length: 14 amino acids. Trimming at V came to 4 bases and at J to 5 bases, leaving 4 bases not matched to a gene. CDR1 and CDR2 (germline): MNHNY, SVGAGI (reference sequence). CDR3 coding DNA: TGTGCCAGCAGTTCGGGACAGGGGGTAAACGAGCAGTACTTC. This gives the protein CASSSGQGVNEQYF.

V is TRBV19 and J is TRBJ1-3, with a weak D call TRBD1 (5 bases). This CDR3 region has 15 residues. V lost 1 base and J 2 bases, leaving 9 bases between the germline ends. Per the germline V gene, CDR1 is LNHDA and CDR2 is SQIVND (reference sequence). Here the CDR3 DNA reads TGTGCCAGTAGTATAGTAACAGGAACTGGAAACACCATATATTTT. Amino acids: CASSIVTGTGNTIYF.

CDR3 loop: CASSLLPPGQALSGNTIYF. DNA for the CDR3: TGTGCCAGTAGTCTTCTCCCTCCGGGACAGGCCCTCTCTGGAAACACCATATATTTT. The chain uses TRBV19 and TRBJ1-3; TRBD1 agrees at 8 bases. CDR1 is LNHDA and CDR2 is SQIVND in the germline V gene (reference sequence). CDR3 size: 19 residues. V shed 5 bases and J 0 bases; nucleotides not matched to a gene: 15.

This clone was recorded a few times. The V gene is TRBV5-5, the J gene TRBJ1-1; 8 bases fit TRBD1. V shed 2 bases and J 9 bases; nucleotides not matched to a gene: 6. The germline gives CDR1 SGHKS, CDR2 YYEKEE (reference sequence). This CDR3 contains 13 residues. The CDR3 reads CASSLQGDTKAFF. In DNA, the CDR3 is TGTGCCAGCAGCTTACAGGGGGACACGAAAGCTTTCTTT.